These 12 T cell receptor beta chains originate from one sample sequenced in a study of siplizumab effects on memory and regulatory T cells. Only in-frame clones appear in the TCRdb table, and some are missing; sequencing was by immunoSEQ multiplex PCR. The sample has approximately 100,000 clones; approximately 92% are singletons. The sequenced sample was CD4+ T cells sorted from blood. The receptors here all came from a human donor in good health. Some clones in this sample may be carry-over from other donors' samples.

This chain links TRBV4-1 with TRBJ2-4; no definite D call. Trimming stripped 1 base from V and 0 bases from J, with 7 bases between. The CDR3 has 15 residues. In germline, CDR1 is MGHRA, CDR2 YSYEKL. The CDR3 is CASSQATRAKNIQYF. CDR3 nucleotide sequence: TGCGCCAGCAGCCAAGCGACGAGAGCCAAAAACATTCAGTACTTC.

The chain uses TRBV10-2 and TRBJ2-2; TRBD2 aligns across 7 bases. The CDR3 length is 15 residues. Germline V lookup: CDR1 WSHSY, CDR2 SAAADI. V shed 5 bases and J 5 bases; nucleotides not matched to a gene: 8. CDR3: CASSRGRALTGELFF. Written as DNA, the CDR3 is TGCGCCAGCAGTAGAGGGAGGGCCTTAACCGGGGAGCTGTTTTTT.

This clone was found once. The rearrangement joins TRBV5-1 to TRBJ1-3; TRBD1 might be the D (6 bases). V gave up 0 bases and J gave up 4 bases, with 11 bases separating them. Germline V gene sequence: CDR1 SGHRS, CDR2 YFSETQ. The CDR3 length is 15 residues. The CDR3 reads CASSLGAGAGNTIYF. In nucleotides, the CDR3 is TGCGCCAGCAGCTTGGGGGCAGGGGCCGGAAACACCATATATTTT.

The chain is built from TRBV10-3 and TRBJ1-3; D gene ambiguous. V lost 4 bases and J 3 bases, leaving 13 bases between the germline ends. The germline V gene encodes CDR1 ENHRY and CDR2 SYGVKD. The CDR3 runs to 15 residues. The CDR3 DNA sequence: TGTGCCATCAGTGGGGCCGGACCCCTTGGAAACACCATATATTTT. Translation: CAISGAGPLGNTIYF.

The CDR3 is CATAGTGDRQPQHF. Written as DNA, the CDR3 is TGTGCCACCGCCGGGACAGGGGACCGGCAGCCCCAGCATTTT. V usage is TRBV10-3 and J usage is TRBJ1-5; 10 bases are a match to TRBD1. Germline loops: CDR1 ENHRY, CDR2 SYGVKD. After removal of 10 bases from V and 7 bases from J, the junction contained 10 bases not matched to a gene. This CDR3 is 14 amino acids long.

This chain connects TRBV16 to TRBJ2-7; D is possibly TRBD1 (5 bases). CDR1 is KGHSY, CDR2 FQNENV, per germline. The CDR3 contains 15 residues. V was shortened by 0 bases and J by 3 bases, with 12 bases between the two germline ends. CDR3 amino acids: CASSQSRGRGYEQYF. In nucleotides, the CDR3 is TGTGCCAGCAGCCAATCTAGGGGAAGAGGCTACGAGCAGTACTTC. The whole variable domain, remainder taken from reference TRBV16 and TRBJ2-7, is GEEVAQTPKHLVRGEGQKAKLYCAPIKGHSYVFWYQQVLKNEFKFLISFQNENVFDETGMPKERFSAKCLPNSPCSLEIQATKLEDSAVYFCASSQSRGRGYEQYFGPGTRLTVT.

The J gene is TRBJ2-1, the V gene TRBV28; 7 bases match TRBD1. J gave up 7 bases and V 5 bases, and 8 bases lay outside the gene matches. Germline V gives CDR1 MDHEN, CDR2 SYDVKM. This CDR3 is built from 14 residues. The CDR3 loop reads CASSTYRGRNEQFF. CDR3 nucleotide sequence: TGTGCCAGCAGTACGTACAGGGGAAGGAATGAGCAGTTCTTC.

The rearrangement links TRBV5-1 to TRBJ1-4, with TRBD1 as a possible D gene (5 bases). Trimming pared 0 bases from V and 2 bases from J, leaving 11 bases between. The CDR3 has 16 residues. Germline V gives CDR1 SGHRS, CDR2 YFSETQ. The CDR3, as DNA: TGCGCCAGCAGCTTGGAGGGGAGTCGGACTAATGAAAAACTGTTTTTT. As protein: CASSLEGSRTNEKLFF.

This CDR3 is CASSQERTSGKITQYF. CDR3 DNA: TGTGCCAGCAGCCAAGAGCGGACTAGCGGGAAGATCACGCAGTATTTT. The chain combines TRBV4-2 with TRBJ2-3; 12 positions match TRBD2. V gave up 0 bases and J gave up 9 bases; unmatched junction bases: 7. The CDR3 runs 16 residues. Per germline, CDR1 LGHNA and CDR2 YNFKEQ.

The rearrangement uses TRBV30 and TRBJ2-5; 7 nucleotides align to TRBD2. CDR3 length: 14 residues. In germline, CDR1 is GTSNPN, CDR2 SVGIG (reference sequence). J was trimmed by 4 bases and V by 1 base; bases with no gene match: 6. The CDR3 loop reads CAWSAGGGRETQYF. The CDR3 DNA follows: TGTGCCTGGAGTGCGGGAGGAGGGCGAGAGACCCAGTACTTC.

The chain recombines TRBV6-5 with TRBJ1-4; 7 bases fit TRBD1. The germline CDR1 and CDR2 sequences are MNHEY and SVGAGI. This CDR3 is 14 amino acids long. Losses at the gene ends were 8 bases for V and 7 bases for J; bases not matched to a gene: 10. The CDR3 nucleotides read TGTGCCAGCTCAAGGGGGCAGGGTCGTGAAAAACTGTTTTTT. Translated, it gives CASSRGQGREKLFF.

The CDR3 nucleotides read TGTGCCAGCAGGGCAGTTCTGAACACCGGGGAGCTGTTTTTT. This translates into CASRAVLNTGELFF. The chain recombines TRBV6-5 with TRBJ2-2; D unclear. V lost 6 bases, J lost 1 base, and 9 bases lay in between. The length of the CDR3 is 14 residues. Germline V CDR1 and CDR2: MNHEY, SVGAGI.